This T cell receptor (beta chain) was documented in a study of T cell repertoires in aging, cancer and after chemotherapy. Study findings and constraints: Loss of evenness, beyond lost richness, contributed to age-related TCR diversity decline in cancer patients.

TRB rearrangements spanning V, D and J were amplified using mixed TRB-A/B primers. One entry per CDR3 protein results from TCRdb running MiXCR on the multiplex PCR reads. The data hold several thousand distinct CDR3 sequences, with approximately 52% observed a single time. About this clonotype itself: The target antigen is unknown.

Germline CDR1 is MNHNS and CDR2 is SASEGT. The V gene lost 6 bases and the J gene lost 7 bases, with 16 bases spanning the gap. This CDR3 comprises 15 residues. TCR beta rearrangements were amplified from peripheral blood genomic DNA. This TCR was sampled from a human donor with a solid tumor. This chain joins TRBV6-1 and TRBJ1-6, with D perhaps matching TRBD1 (5 bases). The sample comprised blood. This CDR3 reads CASSPRSEGNSPLHF. The CDR3 nucleotides read TGTGCCAGCAGCCCCCGGTCCGAGGGGAATTCACCCCTCCACTTT.